Listed below are T cell receptor beta chains from one sample, sequenced in a study of CD8 T cells in ankylosing spondylitis. TCRdb independently ran MiXCR on the 5' RACE reads; one entry per CDR3 protein. The sample includes some 54,000 distinct CDR3 sequences, 6.5% to 8% of them seen just once. The sample taken for sequencing was blood, either unsorted or a sorted T cell fraction (not recorded which). These TCRs come from a female donor with ankylosing spondylitis or in good health (not recorded which). Both conserved end residues are part of each CDR3. The D gene is left open where the match is weak. Expanded clones are given a class, and other clones once, few, many or no size at all.

d_gene: -
v_gene: TRBV7-6
j_gene: TRBJ2-6
abundance: -
CDR3nt: TGTGCCAGCAGCGACGGATCTGGGGCCAACGTCCTGACTTTC
CDR3aa: CASSDGSGANVLTF

d_gene: -
v_gene: TRBV5-1
j_gene: TRBJ1-1
abundance: many
CDR3nt: TGCGCCAGCAGCCAAGGAGACGGGAACACTGAAGCTTTCTTT
CDR3aa: CASSQGDGNTEAFF

d_gene: -
v_gene: TRBV27
j_gene: TRBJ1-5
abundance: many
CDR3nt: TGTGCCAGCAGTGCTTCGACAGTCGACAATCAGCCCCAGCATTTT
CDR3aa: CASSASTVDNQPQHF

d_gene: -
v_gene: TRBV5-6
j_gene: TRBJ1-5
abundance: many
CDR3nt: TGTGCCAGCAGCTTGGTGGGACAGCCCCAGCATTTT
CDR3aa: CASSLVGQPQHF

d_gene: -
v_gene: TRBV2
j_gene: TRBJ2-7
abundance: many
CDR3nt: TGTGCCAGCAGTGAAATAACCTACGAGCAGTACTTC
CDR3aa: CASSEITYEQYF

d_gene: -
v_gene: TRBV19
j_gene: TRBJ2-1
abundance: few
CDR3nt: TGTGCCAGTAGTATAGGGGTGGGATACAATGAGCAGTTCTTC
CDR3aa: CASSIGVGYNEQFF

d_gene: -
v_gene: TRBV5-1
j_gene: TRBJ2-1
abundance: many
CDR3nt: TGCGCCAGCAGCTTGGGAGGCAGCGGATCCAATGAGCAGTTCTTC
CDR3aa: CASSLGGSGSNEQFF

d_gene: -
v_gene: TRBV6-2/TRBV6-3
j_gene: TRBJ2-7
abundance: many
CDR3nt: TGTGCCAGCAGTTACTCGAGGTACAGGAGCTCCTACGAGCAGTACTTC
CDR3aa: CASSYSRYRSSYEQYF

d_gene: TRBD2
v_gene: TRBV10-3
j_gene: TRBJ2-1
abundance: many
CDR3nt: TGTGCCATCAGTGACGGGGCTAGCGGGGGATATGAGCAGTTCTTC
CDR3aa: CAISDGASGGYEQFF

d_gene: -
v_gene: TRBV29-1
j_gene: TRBJ1-2
abundance: many
CDR3nt: TGCAGCGTTGAAATTGACTACTATGGCTACACCTTC
CDR3aa: CSVEIDYYGYTF